This T cell receptor beta chain was recorded in a study of T cells in Graves' hyperthyroidism and ophthalmopathy. TCR beta CDR3 regions were amplified from RNA transcripts. Researchers ran a first-round RT-PCR on the TCR CDR3 using the HTBI primer set. TCRdb used MiXCR to reprocess the multiplex PCR reads, holding one entry per CDR3 protein. The sample holds roughly 550,000 distinct CDR3 sequences, around 15% seen once. Isolation of PBMCs was performed on about 10 ml fresh peripheral blood. J lost 10 bases, V lost 3 bases, and 15 bases had no gene match. The CDR3 length is 17 residues. The germline gives CDR1 MGHRA, CDR2 YSYEKL.

This clonotype was obtained from a woman in her twenties or thirties with Graves' ophthalmopathy. Sequenced input: blood. The V and J genes are TRBV4-1 and TRBJ1-6; 7 nucleotides match TRBD1. The CDR3 region has the DNA TGCGCCAGCAGCCAGGGAGTCACAAGGGGGCTTAAATCACCCCTCCACTTT. Encoded protein: CASSQGVTRGLKSPLHF.